The clone carrying this T cell receptor (beta chain) was seen a handful of times. Looked up from germline, CDR1 is KGHSH and CDR2 is LQKENI. V was trimmed by 5 bases and J by 3 bases, leaving 10 bases between them. This CDR3 contains 13 residues. Sample-barcoded 5' priming and a J-beta primer mix drove a second PCR of roughly 6 to 12 cycles. TCRdb analysed the 5' RACE reads with MiXCR anew, one entry per CDR3 protein. The repertoire holds over 1.5 million distinct CDR3 sequences, 49% seen once, with around 2.1% in the top ten. This sample is drawn from a study of blood T cells in healthy people across ages.

This chain connects TRBV18 to TRBJ2-5; tentative D call: TRBD1 (6 bases). This sequence originates from a woman in her thirties or forties in good health. Sequences were obtained from blood. CDR3 bases: TGTGCCAGCTCATCTCAGGGGAAAGAGACCCAGTACTTC. This encodes CASSSQGKETQYF.